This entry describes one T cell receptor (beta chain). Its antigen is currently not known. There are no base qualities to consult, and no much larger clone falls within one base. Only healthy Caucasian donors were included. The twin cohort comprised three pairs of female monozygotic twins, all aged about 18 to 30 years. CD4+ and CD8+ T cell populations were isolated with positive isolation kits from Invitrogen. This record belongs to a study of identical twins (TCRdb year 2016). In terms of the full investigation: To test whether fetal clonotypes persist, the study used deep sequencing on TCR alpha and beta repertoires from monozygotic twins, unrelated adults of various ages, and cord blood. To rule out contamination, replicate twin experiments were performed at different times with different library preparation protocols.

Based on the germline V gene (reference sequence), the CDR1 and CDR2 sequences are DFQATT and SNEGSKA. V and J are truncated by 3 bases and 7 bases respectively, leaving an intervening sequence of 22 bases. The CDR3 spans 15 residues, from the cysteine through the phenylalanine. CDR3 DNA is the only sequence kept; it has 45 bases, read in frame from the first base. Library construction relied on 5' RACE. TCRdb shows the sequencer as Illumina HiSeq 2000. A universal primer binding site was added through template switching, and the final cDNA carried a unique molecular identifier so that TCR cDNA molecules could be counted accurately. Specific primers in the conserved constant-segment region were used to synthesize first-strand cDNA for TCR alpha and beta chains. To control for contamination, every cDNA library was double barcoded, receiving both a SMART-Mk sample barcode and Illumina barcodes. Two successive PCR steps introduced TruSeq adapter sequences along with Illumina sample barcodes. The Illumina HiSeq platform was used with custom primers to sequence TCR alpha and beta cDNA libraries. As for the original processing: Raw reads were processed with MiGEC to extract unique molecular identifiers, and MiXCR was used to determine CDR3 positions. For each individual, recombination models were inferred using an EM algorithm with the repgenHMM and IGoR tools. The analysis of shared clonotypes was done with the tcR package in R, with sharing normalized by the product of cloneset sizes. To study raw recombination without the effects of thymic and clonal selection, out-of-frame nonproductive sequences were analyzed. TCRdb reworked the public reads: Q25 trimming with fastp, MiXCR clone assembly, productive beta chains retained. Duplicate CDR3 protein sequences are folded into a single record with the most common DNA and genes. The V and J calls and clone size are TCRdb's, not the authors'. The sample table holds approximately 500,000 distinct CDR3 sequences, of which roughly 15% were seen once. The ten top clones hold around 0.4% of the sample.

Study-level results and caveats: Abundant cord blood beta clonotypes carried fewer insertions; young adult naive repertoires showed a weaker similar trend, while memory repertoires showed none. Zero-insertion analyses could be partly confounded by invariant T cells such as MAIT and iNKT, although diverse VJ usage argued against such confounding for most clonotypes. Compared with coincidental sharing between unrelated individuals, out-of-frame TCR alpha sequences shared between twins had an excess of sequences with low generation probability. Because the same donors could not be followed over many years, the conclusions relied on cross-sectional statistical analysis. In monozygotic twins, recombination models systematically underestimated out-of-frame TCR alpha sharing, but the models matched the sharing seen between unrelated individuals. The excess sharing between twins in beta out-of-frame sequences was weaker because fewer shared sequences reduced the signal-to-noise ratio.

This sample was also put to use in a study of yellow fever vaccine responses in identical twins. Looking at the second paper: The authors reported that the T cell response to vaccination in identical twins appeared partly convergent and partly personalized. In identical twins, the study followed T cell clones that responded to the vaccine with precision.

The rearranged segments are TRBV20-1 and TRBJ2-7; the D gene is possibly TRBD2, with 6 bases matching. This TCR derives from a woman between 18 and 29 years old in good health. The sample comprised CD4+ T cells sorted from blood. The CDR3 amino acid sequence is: CSASYEGLTGGEQYF. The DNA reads TGCAGTGCTAGCTACGAGGGACTTACTGGGGGGGAGCAGTACTTC.